At least ten counts were recorded for the clone carrying this T cell receptor (beta chain). Its specificity is unknown. Germline CDR1 and CDR2: SQVTM and ANQGSEA. Trimming took 3 bases from V and 4 from J, leaving 9 bases between them. The CDR3 has 12 residues. Other autoimmune diseases, uncontrolled infections, pregnancy or lactation ruled patients out of participation. The authors isolated PBMCs from around 10 ml of fresh peripheral blood. The data are from a study of Graves' ophthalmopathy and Graves' hyperthyroidism. Study-wide results and caveats: Detection in blood was also observed for most expanded thyroid clonotypes above 0.001 frequency.

From RNA, the CDR3 regions of TCR beta chains were amplified and sequenced. Following a first-round RT-PCR that used HTBI primers, a second-round multiplex PCR was carried out. Via MiXCR, TCRdb re-called the multiplex PCR reads, giving one row per CDR3 protein. The sample records 200,000 to 250,000 distinct CDR3 sequences, about a fifth being singletons. Material for sequencing was peripheral blood. The chain employs TRBV29-1 and TRBJ1-2; D unresolved. The sequence was collected from a woman aged 45-65 years with Graves' ophthalmopathy. DNA for the CDR3: TGCAGCGTTGACGCAGGACCCTATGGCTACACCTTC. Translating gives CSVDAGPYGYTF.